This TCR beta chain was sequenced in a study of regulatory T cells in long-lasting Graves disease. As to this clonotype: Antigen: not known.

Both iRepertoire HTBI primers and Arm-PCR of CDR3 regions were used to build the TCR beta libraries. Each CDR3 protein is one row after TCRdb ran MiXCR on the multiplex PCR reads. The sample shows under 500,000 distinct CDR3 sequences, about 16% of them seen only once. Overall study findings and caveats: Persistent patients had more shared public clonotypes (about 2,800) than new patients (just over 950).

This CDR3 has 16 residues. Trimming stripped 0 bases from V and 4 bases from J, with 15 bases between. Germline CDR1 SGDLS, CDR2 YYNGEE. Noted time point: newly diagnosed GD, antithyroid drugs for less than 3 months. After RNA was extracted from PBMCs, the TCR library was made from it. This sample also belongs to another study, concerning T cells in Graves' hyperthyroidism and ophthalmopathy. That work adds: HTBI primers were the set used in a first-round RT-PCR of the TCR CDR3.

The chain is built from TRBV9 and TRBJ2-3, with a tentative D call TRBD2 (6 bases). The sequencing here drew on peripheral blood mononuclear cells (PBMCs), taken at new diagnosis, from a patient treated with antithyroid drugs. The TCR comes from a woman younger than 45 with Graves disease. As DNA, the CDR3 is TGTGCCAGCAGCGTAGCTATGACGGGAGTGGCAGATACGCAGTATTTT. Encoded protein: CASSVAMTGVADTQYF.